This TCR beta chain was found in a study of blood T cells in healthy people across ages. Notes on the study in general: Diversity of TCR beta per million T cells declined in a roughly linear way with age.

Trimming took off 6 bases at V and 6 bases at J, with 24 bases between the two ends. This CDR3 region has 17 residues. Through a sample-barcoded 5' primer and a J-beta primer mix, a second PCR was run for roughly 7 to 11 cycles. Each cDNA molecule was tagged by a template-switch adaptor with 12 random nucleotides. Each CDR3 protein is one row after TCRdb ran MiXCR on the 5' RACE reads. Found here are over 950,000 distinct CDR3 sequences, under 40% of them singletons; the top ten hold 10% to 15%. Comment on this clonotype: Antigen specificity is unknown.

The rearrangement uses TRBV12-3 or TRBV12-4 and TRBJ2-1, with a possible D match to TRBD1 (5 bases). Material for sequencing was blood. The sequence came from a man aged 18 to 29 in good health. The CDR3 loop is CASSPLARGGVGNEQFF. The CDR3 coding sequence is TGTGCCAGCAGCCCTTTGGCTAGGGGTGGAGTTGGCAATGAGCAGTTCTTC.